This T cell receptor (beta chain) stems from a study of shared clonotypes between healthy human individuals. Whole-study results and caveats: Generation of non-shared clonotypes was less probable than generation of clonotypes shared by all four donors.

This clone was counted once. The target antigen is unknown. Assay: immunoSEQ multiplex PCR; the TCRdb copy retains only in-frame clones and omits some. The sample consists of some 2,500,000 clones, approximately 93% of them appearing once. This clonotype originated in a man aged 18 to 30 in good health. Some clones in this sample may be carry-over from other donors' samples. The sample comprised naive CD4+ T cells from PBMCs. Subset indicated: CD45RA+ positively selected.

The CDR3 DNA follows: TGCGCCAGCAGTGAGTCGAGGTTTATGCGGGAGGGCAACGCAGATACGCAGTATTTT. Encoded protein: CASSESRFMREGNADTQYF. The chain carries TRBV10-1 and TRBJ2-3; 9 bases agree with TRBD2. V shed 0 bases and J 4 bases; nucleotides not matched to a gene: 14. Germline loops: CDR1 WNHNN, CDR2 SYGVQD (reference sequence). The CDR3 is made up of 19 amino acids.